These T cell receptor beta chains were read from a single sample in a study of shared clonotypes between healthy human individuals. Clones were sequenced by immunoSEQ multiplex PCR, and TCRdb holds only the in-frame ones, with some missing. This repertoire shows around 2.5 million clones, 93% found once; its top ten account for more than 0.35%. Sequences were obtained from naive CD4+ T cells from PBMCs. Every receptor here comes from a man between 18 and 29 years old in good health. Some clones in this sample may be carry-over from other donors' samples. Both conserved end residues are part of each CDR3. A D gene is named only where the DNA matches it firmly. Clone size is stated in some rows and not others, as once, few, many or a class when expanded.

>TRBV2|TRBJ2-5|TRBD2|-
TGTGCCAGCACGGGATCGAGCGGGAGAAAAGAGACCCAGTACTTC
CASTGSSGRKETQYF
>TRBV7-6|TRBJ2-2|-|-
TGTGCCAGCAGCTGGTCAGCGAACACCGGGGAGCTGTTTTTT
CASSWSANTGELFF
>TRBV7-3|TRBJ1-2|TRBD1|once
TGTGCCAGCAGCTCAGACAGGGGTTACGGCTACACCTTC
CASSSDRGYGYTF
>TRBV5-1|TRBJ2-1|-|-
TGCGCCAGCAGGCGGGGAGGAACGGAGAATGAGCAGTTCTTC
CASRRGGTENEQFF
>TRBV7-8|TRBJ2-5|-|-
TGTGCCAGCAGCTTCTCGGTTAGCTTCCGAGAGACCCAGTACTTC
CASSFSVSFRETQYF
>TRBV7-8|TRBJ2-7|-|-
TGTGCCAGCAGCTTTTCGGAAGCGGGCCTGTACTTC
CASSFSEAGLYF
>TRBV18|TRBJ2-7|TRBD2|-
TGTGCCAGCTCACCACCCCAGCGGGAGGCCTCCTACGAGCAGTACTTC
CASSPPQREASYEQYF
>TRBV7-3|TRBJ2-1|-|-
TGTGCCAGCAGCTTAATGGGGGCGGATATAAATGAGCAGTTCTTC
CASSLMGADINEQFF
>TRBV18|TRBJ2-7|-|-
TGTGCCAGCTCACCACCGGGACGGGGCTACGAGCAGTACTTC
CASSPPGRGYEQYF
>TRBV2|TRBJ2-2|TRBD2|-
TGTGCCAGCAGCCTTAGCGGGAGCGCTGGCGGGGAGCTGTTTTTT
CASSLSGSAGGELFF
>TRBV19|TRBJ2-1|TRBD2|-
TGTGCCAGCTCCATTAGCGGGGCGTTAGGGGGGTCCTACAATGAGCAGTTCTTC
CASSISGALGGSYNEQFF
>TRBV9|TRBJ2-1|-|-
TGTGCCAGCAGCGTAGCCGGAGTGGGTTACAATGAGCAGTTCTTC
CASSVAGVGYNEQFF
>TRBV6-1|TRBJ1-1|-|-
TGTGCCAGCAGACCGACCAGGGGCGAGAACACTGAAGCTTTCTTT
CASRPTRGENTEAFF
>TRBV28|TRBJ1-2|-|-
TGTGCCAGCAGTTTATTCGGGGGGTTACACTATGGCTACACCTTC
CASSLFGGLHYGYTF
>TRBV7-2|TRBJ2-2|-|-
TGTGCCAGCAGCTCGGACTCATCGGGCACCGGGGAGCTGTTTTTT
CASSSDSSGTGELFF
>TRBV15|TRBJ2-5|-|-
TGTGCCACCAGCAGAGATTTGGAGTACCAAGAGACCCAGTACTTC
CATSRDLEYQETQYF
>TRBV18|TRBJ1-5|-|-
TGTGCCAGCTCAGCTACAGAGAGCAATCAGCCCCAGCATTTT
CASSATESNQPQHF
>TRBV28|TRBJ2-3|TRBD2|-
TGTGCCAGCAGTCGTCCTGGGGCGGGACTAGTTGTGGATACGCAGTATTTT
CASSRPGAGLVVDTQYF
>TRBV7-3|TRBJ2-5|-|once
TGTGCCAGCAGCAATTCCCAAGGGACCCAGTACTTC
CASSNSQGTQYF
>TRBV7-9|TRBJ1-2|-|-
TGTGCCAGCAGCCGTGGTGGCGAAGGCGGCTACACCTTC
CASSRGGEGGYTF
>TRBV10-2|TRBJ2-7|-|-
TGCGCCAGCAGGGGACCTGGATGGCGTGAGCAGTACTTC
CASRGPGWREQYF
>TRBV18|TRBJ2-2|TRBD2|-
TGTGCCAGCTCACCGAGCGGGCTAGCGGTGAACACCGGGGAGCTGTTTTTT
CASSPSGLAVNTGELFF
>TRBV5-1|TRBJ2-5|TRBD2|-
TGCGCCAGCAGCTTTGGAGCGGGAGTGGAAGAGACCCAGTACTTC
CASSFGAGVEETQYF
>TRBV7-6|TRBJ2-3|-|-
TGTGCCAGCAGCCCAAATCGCGATACGCAGTATTTT
CASSPNRDTQYF
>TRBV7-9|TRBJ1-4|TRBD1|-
TGTGCCAGCAGCTCCGGGACAGGGTCTCGGGAAAAACTGTTTTTT
CASSSGTGSREKLFF
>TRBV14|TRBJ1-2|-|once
TGTGCCAGCAGCCGCGAAGGGAGTAACTATGGCTACACCTTC
CASSREGSNYGYTF
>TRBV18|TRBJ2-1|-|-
TGTGCCAGCTCACCTTACAATGAGCAGTTCTTC
CASSPYNEQFF
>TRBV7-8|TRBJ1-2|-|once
TGTGCCAGCCATTGGGGGCTGGGGGAGGGTCATGGCTACACCTTC
CASHWGLGEGHGYTF
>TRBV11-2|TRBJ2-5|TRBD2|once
TGTGCCAGCAGCTTTTTTTCCCGACTAGCTTGGGAGACCCAGTACTTC
CASSFFSRLAWETQYF
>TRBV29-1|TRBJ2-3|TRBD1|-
TGCAGCGTTGAGGGACAGCGCACAGATACGCAGTATTTT
CSVEGQRTDTQYF
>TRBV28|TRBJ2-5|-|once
TGTGCCAGCACACTTTTTGGGAAGACCCAGTACTTC
CASTLFGKTQYF
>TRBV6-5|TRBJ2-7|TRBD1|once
TGTGCCAGCAGTCCACAGACAGGGGGTTACTACGAGCAGTACTTC
CASSPQTGGYYEQYF
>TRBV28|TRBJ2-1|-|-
TGTGCCAGCAGTCAATTCTCTGATGTTAGCTCCTACAATGAGCAGTTCTTC
CASSQFSDVSSYNEQFF
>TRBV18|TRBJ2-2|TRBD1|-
TGTGCCAGCTCACCACTGACAGGGCCCGGGGAGCTGTTTTTT
CASSPLTGPGELFF
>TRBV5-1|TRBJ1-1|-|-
TGCGCCAGCAGCTTGGAGTACGTAGCGGGGGCCGGTAACGCTTTCTTT
CASSLEYVAGAGNAFF
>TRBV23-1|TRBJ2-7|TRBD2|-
TGCGCCAGCACCTACCCGGGGCTAGCGGGAGCGCCGAACTACGAGCAGTACTTC
CASTYPGLAGAPNYEQYF
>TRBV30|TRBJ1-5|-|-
TGTGCCTGGAGTGCCGGGCTGGCGGGCAATCAGCCCCAGCATTTT
CAWSAGLAGNQPQHF
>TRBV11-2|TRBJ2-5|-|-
TGTGCCAGCAGCGCCCGTTCGGGAGTGTGGGAGACCCAGTACTTC
CASSARSGVWETQYF
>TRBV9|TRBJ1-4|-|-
TGTGCCAGCAGCGTAGATACGGGCGAAAAACTGTTTTTT
CASSVDTGEKLFF
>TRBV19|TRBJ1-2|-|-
TGTGCCAGTAGCAGGAAAGGAGCGAGTAACTATGGCTACACCTTC
CASSRKGASNYGYTF